This T cell receptor beta chain was identified during a study of cytomegalovirus exposure and HLA in healthy donors. Overall study findings and caveats: The study reported that TCR beta sequences accurately predicted HLA-A and HLA-B alleles in most subjects. A later analysis reported that several of the most significant clusters appeared to be linked to common viral pathogens, among them Epstein-Barr virus. The number of N-insertions in an Asian-associated ancestry cluster was reportedly below the roughly 620-donor mean in a later analysis. The later analysis indicated that the majority of CMV-associated TCR beta chains appeared HLA-restricted.

Germline V gene sequence: CDR1 MGHRA, CDR2 YSYEKL. V lost 4 bases to trimming and J lost 0 bases, with 10 bases between them. The CDR3 has 15 residues. With regard to this clone: Its antigen remains unknown.

PCR was performed using 60 Vbeta and 13 Jbeta primers. Sequenced by immunoSEQ multiplex PCR; TCRdb stores in-frame clones only, minus some. The table gives roughly 75,000 clones; the top ten clones make up less than 6% of it. The genes are TRBV4-1 and TRBJ2-1; D is unclear. The sequence came from a man aged 40-49 years in good health and CMV-seronegative. The sequenced sample consisted of PBMCs. The CDR3 sequence is CASSPSSSSYNEQFF. CDR3 sequence (DNA): TGCGCCAGCAGCCCCTCTTCGAGCTCCTACAATGAGCAGTTCTTC.